This T cell receptor (beta chain) was documented in a study of early T cells in non-severe SARS-CoV-2 infection. Study-level information: Sequencing input comprised bulk RNA from unsorted whole blood; chain pairing was not available. Study-wide points: VDJdb-based matching was biased toward anti-spike CD8 responses and missed private and CD4 specificities.

This CDR3 comprises 12 residues. Deletions cut 3 bases from V and 6 bases from J, with 8 bases between. CDR1 and CDR2 from the germline V gene are SEHNR and FQNEAQ (reference sequence). The protocol attached unique molecular identifiers to individual cDNA molecules. Each CDR3 protein is one row after TCRdb ran MiXCR on the 5' RACE reads. The data contain 21,000 or so distinct CDR3 sequences, 4.5% to 5.5% of them seen just once; the ten biggest clones take up about 10%. This clonotype has ten or more counts. No antigen is known for it. The sequence was collected from an adult who was a healthcare worker with PCR-confirmed SARS-CoV-2 infection or an uninfected control (not recorded which). Sequences were obtained from whole blood. The V and J genes are TRBV7-9 and TRBJ1-1; D possibly corresponds to TRBD1 (5 bases). CDR3 coding DNA: TGTGCCAGCAGCTTTCAGGGTCCTGAAGCTTTCTTT. Residues: CASSFQGPEAFF.